Presented here are 20 T cell receptor beta chains from one specimen sequenced in a study of T cells in localized non-small cell lung cancer. Measured with immunoSEQ multiplex PCR; TCRdb has only the in-frame clones, and not every one. The data contain roughly 25,000 clones, 80% to 95% of them singletons. Sample: peripheral blood, taken before any cancer treatment. The receptors were sampled from a woman between 35 and 70 years old with stage I lung adenocarcinoma.

The V gene is TRBV5-4, the J gene TRBJ2-7, with a tentative D call TRBD1 (6 bases). The CDR3 covers 15 residues. Germline CDR1 is SGHNT and CDR2 is YYREEE (reference sequence). V was trimmed by 5 bases and J by 0 bases, leaving 15 bases between them. DNA of the CDR3: TGTGCCAGCAGTCTTACAGGGTCTAGCTCCTACGAGCAGTACTTC. It encodes CASSLTGSSSYEQYF.

The rearrangement links TRBV4-3 to TRBJ2-7; weak D call: TRBD2 (5 bases). The CDR3 is 17 amino acids. Trimming shortened V by 0 bases and J by 3 bases, and 18 bases separated the two germline ends. CDR1 and CDR2 from the germline V gene are LGHNA and YSLEER. The CDR3 region is CASSQECASGTFYEQYF. The CDR3 DNA is TGCGCCAGCAGCCAAGAGTGTGCCTCGGGAACGTTCTACGAGCAGTACTTC.

The rearrangement joins TRBV4-1 to TRBJ2-1, with D perhaps TRBD2 (5 bases). This CDR3 spans 14 amino acids. Deletions cut 3 bases from V and 8 bases from J, with 14 bases between. Germline CDR1 is MGHRA and CDR2 is YSYEKL. For the CDR3, the DNA is TGCGCCAGCAGCCACTACTGGACTGCCGATGAGCAGTTCTTC. This gives the protein CASSHYWTADEQFF.

The V gene is TRBV6-1, the J gene TRBJ1-1, with a tentative D call TRBD1 (5 bases). There are 15 residues in the CDR3. V lost 7 bases to trimming and J lost 0 bases, with 15 bases between them. Germline V gene sequence: CDR1 MNHNS, CDR2 SASEGT. This CDR3 reads CASTDSGWMNTEAFF. In nucleotides, the CDR3 is TGTGCCAGCACCGACAGCGGATGGATGAACACTGAAGCTTTCTTT.

V and J are TRBV5-5 and TRBJ1-1, with D perhaps TRBD1 (6 bases). The V gene's germline CDR1 is SGHKS and CDR2 YYEKEE (reference sequence). Trimming shortened V by 1 base and J by 1 base, and 11 bases separated the two germline ends. The CDR3 length is 15 residues. The CDR3 nucleotides read TGTGCCAGCAGCTTGTATGGGGGCGGGAACACTGAAGCTTTCTTT. As protein: CASSLYGGGNTEAFF.

The chain combines TRBV5-6 with TRBJ2-3; TRBD2 is a possible D gene (5 bases). Germline assignment: CDR1 SGHDT and CDR2 YYEEEE. V was pared by 2 bases and J by 2 bases, with 9 bases between. This CDR3 is built from 14 residues. The CDR3, as DNA: TGTGCCAGCAGCTTAACGGGGATCACAGATACGCAGTATTTT. Amino acid sequence: CASSLTGITDTQYF.

The chain couples TRBV4-1 to TRBJ2-1, with 11 bases fitting TRBD2. V lost 1 base and J lost 4; bases outside the gene matches: 6. Germline V gene data show CDR1 as MGHRA and CDR2 as YSYEKL. This CDR3 is built from 17 residues. CDR3 residues: CASSQGFGTSGYNEQFF. The DNA for the CDR3 is TGCGCCAGCAGCCAAGGTTTTGGGACTAGCGGATACAATGAGCAGTTCTTC.

The CDR3 here is CASSIQRGSSYEQYF. The CDR3 DNA is TGTGCCAGTAGTATCCAGCGGGGGTCCTCCTACGAGCAGTACTTC. The chain joins TRBV19 to TRBJ2-7, with 8 bases that match TRBD2. Germline CDR1 reads LNHDA; CDR2 reads SQIVND (reference sequence). CDR3 size: 15 residues. J gave up 0 bases and V 3 bases, and 4 bases lay outside the gene matches. The entire variable domain, with the rest obtained from reference TRBV19 and TRBJ2-7, is as follows: DGGITQSPKYLFRKEGQNVTLSCEQNLNHDAMYWYRQDPGQGLRLIYYSQIVNDFQKGDIAEGYSVSREKKESFPLTVTSAQKNPTAFYLCASSIQRGSSYEQYFGPGTRLTVT.

The genes are TRBV4-3 and TRBJ2-1; D is unclear. Trimming pared 0 bases from V and 5 bases from J, leaving 14 bases between. The CDR3 is 16 amino acids. Germline CDR1 reads LGHNA; CDR2 reads YSLEER. DNA of the CDR3: TGCGCCAGCAGCCAAGATTTGCAGGCCCTCAACAATGAGCAGTTCTTC. This encodes CASSQDLQALNNEQFF.

This clone was seen just once. The chain couples TRBV2 to TRBJ2-1, with 10 bases lining up with TRBD1. V lost 6 bases, J lost 2 bases, and 4 bases stayed unmatched. CDR1 is SNHLY and CDR2 is FYNNEI in the germline V gene. This CDR3 is built from 15 residues. The CDR3 nucleotides read TGTGCCAGCAGCGTAGACAGGGGGCCCTACAATGAGCAGTTCTTC. This translates into CASSVDRGPYNEQFF. Looking up the rest from reference TRBV2 and TRBJ2-1 gives the full variable domain: EPEVTQTPSHQVTQMGQEVILRCVPISNHLYFYWYRQILGQKVEFLVSFYNNEISEKSEIFDDQFSVERPDGSNFTLKIRSTKLEDSAMYFCASSVDRGPYNEQFFGPGTRLTVL.

The V call is TRBV7-2, the J call TRBJ2-2; D is perhaps TRBD2 (6 bases). Trimming pared 0 bases from V and 6 bases from J, leaving 11 bases between. From germline, CDR1 is SGHTA and CDR2 FQGNSA. This CDR3 contains 15 residues. The CDR3 DNA is TGTGCCAGCAGCTTAGCTCGGGGGACTTCCGGGGAGCTGTTTTTT. This translates into CASSLARGTSGELFF.

This chain joins TRBV18 and TRBJ2-7; D remains unclear. The V end was cut by 4 bases, the J end by 1 base, with 11 bases between. This CDR3 region has 14 residues. The germline gives CDR1 KGHSH, CDR2 LQKENI. The CDR3 region is CASSLDKESYEQYF. As DNA, the CDR3 is TGTGCCAGCTCACTAGACAAAGAATCCTACGAGCAGTACTTC.

V and J are TRBV2 and TRBJ1-5, with 8 bases fitting TRBD1. Per germline, CDR1 SNHLY and CDR2 FYNNEI. The CDR3 runs to 15 residues. V was clipped by 7 bases and J by 6 bases; unmatched bases: 11. The CDR3 DNA reads TGTGCCAGCACTGCCGGACAGGGTGGGACTCAGCCCCAGCATTTT. It specifies CASTAGQGGTQPQHF.

The rearrangement uses TRBV5-4 and TRBJ2-5, with a weak D call TRBD2 (7 bases). CDR1 and CDR2 from the germline V gene are SGHNT and YYREEE (reference sequence). This CDR3 has 16 amino acids. Trimming cost V 4 bases and J 2 bases, with 18 bases left between them. CDR3 in amino acids: CASSPRLGGGQETQYF. CDR3 sequence (DNA): TGTGCCAGCAGCCCTCGCCTAGGGGGAGGGCAAGAGACCCAGTACTTC. Complete variable domain (other parts from reference TRBV5-4 and TRBJ2-5): ETGVTQSPTHLIKTRGQQVTLRCSSQSGHNTVSWYQQALGQGPQFIFQYYREEENGRGNFPPRFSGLQFPNYSSELNVNALELDDSALYLCASSPRLGGGQETQYFGPGTRLLVL.

The chain uses TRBV2 and TRBJ2-5; 8 bases are a match to TRBD1. The CDR3 spans 15 residues. Losses at the gene ends were 6 bases for V and 1 base for J; bases not matched to a gene: 7. Germline V gives CDR1 SNHLY, CDR2 FYNNEI. CDR3 nucleotide sequence: TGTGCCAGCAGCGGCATAGGACAGGGCCAAGAGACCCAGTACTTC. Residues: CASSGIGQGQETQYF.

The chain couples TRBV19 to TRBJ1-4; D gene uncertain. There are 18 residues in the CDR3. Germline V gene lookup returns CDR1 LNHDA and CDR2 SQIVND (reference sequence). Trimming took off 5 bases at V and 1 base at J, with 20 bases between the two ends. Here the CDR3 DNA reads TGTGCCAGTAGTCCCCTCCGAGGAGGGATCTTAACTAATGAAAAACTGTTTTTT. Protein product: CASSPLRGGILTNEKLFF.

This clone was seen once. The rearrangement uses TRBV5-1 and TRBJ1-4; D unresolved. The CDR3 has 16 residues. V lost 0 bases, J lost 4 bases, and 13 bases lay in between. CDR1 is SGHRS and CDR2 is YFSETQ in the germline V gene. The CDR3 protein is CASSLVPQGSNEKLFF. The CDR3 DNA sequence: TGCGCCAGCAGCTTGGTACCCCAAGGAAGTAATGAAAAACTGTTTTTT.

The V and J genes are TRBV19 and TRBJ1-6; the match to TRBD1 covers 10 bases. The CDR3 contains 14 residues. V trimming: 6 bases; J trimming: 9 bases; junction bases outside the gene matches: 5. Germline-derived CDR1 and CDR2 are LNHDA and SQIVND (reference sequence). In nucleotides, the CDR3 is TGTGCCAGTAGGCCGGGACAGGGGACTTCACCCCTCCACTTT. This translates into CASRPGQGTSPLHF.

The rearrangement links TRBV27 to TRBJ1-5; tentatively, D is TRBD1 (5 bases). Germline V CDR1 and CDR2: MNHEY, SMNVEV (reference sequence). Trimming took 0 bases from V and 1 from J, leaving 16 bases between them. CDR3 length equals 18 residues. The CDR3 DNA reads TGTGCCAGCAGTTTATCGTGGGGGGAGGGACTCAGCAATCAGCCCCAGCATTTT. Protein: CASSLSWGEGLSNQPQHF.

This sequence joins TRBV6-1 and TRBJ2-1, with a weak D call TRBD1 (7 bases). The length of the CDR3 is 14 residues. Deletions cut 5 bases from V and 3 bases from J, with 11 bases between. Looked up from germline, CDR1 is MNHNS and CDR2 is SASEGT. CDR3 sequence reads: CASSQGGYYNEQFF. As DNA, the CDR3 is TGTGCCAGCAGTCAGGGGGGTTACTACAATGAGCAGTTCTTC.